This T cell receptor beta chain was sequenced in a study of blood T cell repertoires in COVID-19. Study at large: COVID-19 samples collected from the United States, Italy and Spain covered acute and convalescent phases. Sample material is recorded as cDNA or gDNA derived from T cells, B-cell-depleted T cells, or PBMCs.

The CDR3 is 15 residues long. The germline CDR1 and CDR2 sequences are MNHEY and SVGAGI. V gave up 2 bases and J gave up 5 bases, with 15 bases separating them. Authors' methods: Reference gene primer amplification gave nucleated cell count estimates. The repertoire was sequenced with immunoSEQ multiplex PCR; TCRdb's copy has only in-frame clones and lacks some. Clone size and V and J calls were adopted from that table, with D and trimming inferred from the DNA. This table holds 150,000 to 200,000 clones, roughly 90% found once. This receptor was identified in a man between 50 and 59 years old with acute or convalescent COVID-19. Sequencing used peripheral blood. The rearrangement links TRBV6-5 to TRBJ1-2, with D possibly being TRBD1 (5 bases). The CDR3 DNA reads TGTGCCAGCAGTTACGAACCGGGGGGTGGTTATGGCTACACCTTC. Protein sequence: CASSYEPGGGYGYTF.